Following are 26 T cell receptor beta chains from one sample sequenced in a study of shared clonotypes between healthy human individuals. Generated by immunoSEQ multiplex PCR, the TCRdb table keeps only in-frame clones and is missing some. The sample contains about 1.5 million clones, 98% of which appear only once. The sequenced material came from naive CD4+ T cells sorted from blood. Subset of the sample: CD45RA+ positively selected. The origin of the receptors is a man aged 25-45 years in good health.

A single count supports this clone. CDR3 nucleotides: TGTGCCAGCTCACAGGGTTCCTATAATTCACCCCTCCACTTT. This codes for CASSQGSYNSPLHF. The gene calls are TRBV18 and TRBJ1-6; unclear D gene. Trimming pared 4 bases from V and 1 base from J, leaving 5 bases between. Looked up from germline, CDR1 is KGHSH and CDR2 is LQKENI. This CDR3 is built from 14 residues.

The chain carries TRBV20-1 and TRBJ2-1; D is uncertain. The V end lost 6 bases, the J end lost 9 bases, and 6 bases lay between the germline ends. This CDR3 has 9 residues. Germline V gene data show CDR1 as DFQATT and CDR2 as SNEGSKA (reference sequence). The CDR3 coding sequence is TGCAGTGCCCAAGGTGAGCAGTTCTTC. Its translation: CSAQGEQFF.

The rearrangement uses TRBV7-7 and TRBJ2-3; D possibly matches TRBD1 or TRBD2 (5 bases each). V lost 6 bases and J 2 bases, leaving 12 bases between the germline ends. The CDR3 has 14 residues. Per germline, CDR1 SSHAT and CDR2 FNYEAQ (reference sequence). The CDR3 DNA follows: TGTGCCAGCAGTGGGGACGGGAACACAGATACGCAGTATTTT. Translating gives CASSGDGNTDTQYF.

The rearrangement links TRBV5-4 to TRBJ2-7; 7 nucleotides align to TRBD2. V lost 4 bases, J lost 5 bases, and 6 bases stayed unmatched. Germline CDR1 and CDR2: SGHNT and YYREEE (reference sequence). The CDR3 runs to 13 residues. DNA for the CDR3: TGTGCCAGCAGCATGAGGGACTATGACGAGCAGTACTTC. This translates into CASSMRDYDEQYF. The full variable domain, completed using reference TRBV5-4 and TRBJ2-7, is ETGVTQSPTHLIKTRGQQVTLRCSSQSGHNTVSWYQQALGQGPQFIFQYYREEENGRGNFPPRFSGLQFPNYSSELNVNALELDDSALYLCASSMRDYDEQYFGPGTRLTVT.

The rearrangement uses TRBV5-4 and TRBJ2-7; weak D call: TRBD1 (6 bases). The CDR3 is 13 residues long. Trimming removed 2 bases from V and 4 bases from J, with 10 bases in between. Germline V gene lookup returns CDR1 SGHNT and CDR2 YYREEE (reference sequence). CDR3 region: CASSLTDSYEQYF. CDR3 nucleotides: TGTGCCAGCAGCTTAACGGACAGTTACGAGCAGTACTTC.

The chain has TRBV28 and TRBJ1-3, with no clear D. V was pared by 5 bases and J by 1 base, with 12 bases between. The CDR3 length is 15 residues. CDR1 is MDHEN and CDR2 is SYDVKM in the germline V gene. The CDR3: CASSIGGGSGNTIYF. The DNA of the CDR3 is TGTGCCAGCAGTATTGGAGGAGGGTCTGGAAACACCATATATTTT.

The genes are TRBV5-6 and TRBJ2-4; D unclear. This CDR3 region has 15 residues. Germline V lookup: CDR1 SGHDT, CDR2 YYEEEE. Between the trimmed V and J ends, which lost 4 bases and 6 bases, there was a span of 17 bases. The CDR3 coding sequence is TGTGCCAGCAGCGGCACCCAGGTCCTTCCAAACATTCAGTACTTC. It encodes CASSGTQVLPNIQYF. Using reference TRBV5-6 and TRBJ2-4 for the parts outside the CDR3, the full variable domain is DAGVTQSPTHLIKTRGQQVTLRCSPKSGHDTVSWYQQALGQGPQFIFQYYEEEERQRGNFPDRFSGHQFPNYSSELNVNALLLGDSALYLCASSGTQVLPNIQYFGAGTRLSVL.

CDR3 nucleotide sequence: TGCGCCAGCCGGGCGAGCGGACTCACAGATACGCAGTATTTT. It is translated as CASRASGLTDTQYF. The rearrangement joins TRBV5-1 to TRBJ2-3; D may be TRBD2 (5 bases). The germline V gene has CDR1 SGHRS and CDR2 YFSETQ. CDR3 length equals 14 residues. Between the trimmed V and J ends, which lost 7 bases and 2 bases, there was a span of 14 bases.

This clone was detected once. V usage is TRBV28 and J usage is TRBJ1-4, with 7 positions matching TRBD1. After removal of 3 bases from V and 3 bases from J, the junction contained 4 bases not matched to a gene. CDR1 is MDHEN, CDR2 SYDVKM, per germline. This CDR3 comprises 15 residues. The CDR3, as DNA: TGTGCCAGCAGTTTCCCACAGGGGTCTAATGAAAAACTGTTTTTT. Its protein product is CASSFPQGSNEKLFF. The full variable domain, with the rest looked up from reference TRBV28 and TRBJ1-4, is DVKVTQSSRYLVKRTGEKVFLECVQDMDHENMFWYRQDPGLGLRLIYFSYDVKMKEKGDIPEGYSVSREKKERFSLILESASTNQTSMYLCASSFPQGSNEKLFFGSGTQLSVL.

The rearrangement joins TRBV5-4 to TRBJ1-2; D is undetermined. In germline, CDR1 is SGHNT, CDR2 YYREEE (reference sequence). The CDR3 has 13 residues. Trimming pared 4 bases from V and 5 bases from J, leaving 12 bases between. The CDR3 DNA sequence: TGTGCCAGCAGCCTTCCGGGCAGATATGGCTACACCTTC. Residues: CASSLPGRYGYTF.

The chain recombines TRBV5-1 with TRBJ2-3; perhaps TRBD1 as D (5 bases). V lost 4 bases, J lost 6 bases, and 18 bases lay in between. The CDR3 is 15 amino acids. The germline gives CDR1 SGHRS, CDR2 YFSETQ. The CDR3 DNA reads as TGCGCCAGCAGCCTCCTGGGGCGCGCGGAGGATACGCAGTATTTT. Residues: CASSLLGRAEDTQYF. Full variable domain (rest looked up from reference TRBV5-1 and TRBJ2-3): KAGVTQTPRYLIKTRGQQVTLSCSPISGHRSVSWYQQTPGQGLQFLFEYFSETQRNKGNFPGRFSGRQFSNSRSEMNVSTLELGDSALYLCASSLLGRAEDTQYFGPGTRLTVL.

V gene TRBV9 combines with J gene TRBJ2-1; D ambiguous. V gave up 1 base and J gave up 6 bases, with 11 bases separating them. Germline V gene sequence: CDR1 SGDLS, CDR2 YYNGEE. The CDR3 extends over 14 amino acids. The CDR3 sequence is CASSVLTVGNEQFF. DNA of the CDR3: TGTGCCAGCAGCGTATTAACCGTCGGCAATGAGCAGTTCTTC. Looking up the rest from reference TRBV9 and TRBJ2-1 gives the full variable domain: DSGVTQTPKHLITATGQRVTLRCSPRSGDLSVYWYQQSLDQGLQFLIQYYNGEERAKGNILERFSAQQFPDLHSELNLSSLELGDSALYFCASSVLTVGNEQFFGPGTRLTVL.

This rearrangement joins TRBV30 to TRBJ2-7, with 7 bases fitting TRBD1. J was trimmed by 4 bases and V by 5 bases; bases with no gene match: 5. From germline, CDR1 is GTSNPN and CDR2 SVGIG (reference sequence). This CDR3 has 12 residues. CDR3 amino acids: CAWGGQTYEQYF. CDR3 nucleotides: TGTGCCTGGGGGGGACAGACGTACGAGCAGTACTTC.

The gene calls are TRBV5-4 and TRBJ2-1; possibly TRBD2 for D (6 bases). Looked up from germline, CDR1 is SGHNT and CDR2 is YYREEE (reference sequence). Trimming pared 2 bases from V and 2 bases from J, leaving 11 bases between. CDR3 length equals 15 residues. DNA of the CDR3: TGTGCCAGCAGCTTCGGGGGAGTGGCCTACAATGAGCAGTTCTTC. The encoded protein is CASSFGGVAYNEQFF.

The CDR3 bases are TGTGCCTGGAATGAGGGATCCCCCAATCAGCCCCAGCATTTT. Translation: CAWNEGSPNQPQHF. The chain recombines TRBV30 with TRBJ1-5, with unresolved D. Germline V lookup: CDR1 GTSNPN, CDR2 SVGIG (reference sequence). This CDR3 contains 14 residues. V was shortened by 4 bases and J by 3 bases, with 13 bases between the two germline ends.

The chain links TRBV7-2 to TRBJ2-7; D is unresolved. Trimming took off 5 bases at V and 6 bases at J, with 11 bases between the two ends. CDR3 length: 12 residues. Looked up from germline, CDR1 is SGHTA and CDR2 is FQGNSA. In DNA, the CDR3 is TGTGCCAGCAGCCGTGGGTTATCCGAGCAGTACTTC. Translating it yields CASSRGLSEQYF.

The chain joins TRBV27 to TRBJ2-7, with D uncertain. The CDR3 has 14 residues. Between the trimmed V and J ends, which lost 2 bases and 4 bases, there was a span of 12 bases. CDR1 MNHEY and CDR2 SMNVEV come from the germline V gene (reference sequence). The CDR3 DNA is TGTGCCAGCAGTTTAGTGAGAGTCGGGTACGAGCAGTACTTC. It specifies CASSLVRVGYEQYF.

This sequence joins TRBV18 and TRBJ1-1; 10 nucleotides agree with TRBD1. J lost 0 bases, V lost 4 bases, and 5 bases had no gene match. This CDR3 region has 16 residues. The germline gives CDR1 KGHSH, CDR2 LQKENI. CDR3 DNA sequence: TGTGCCAGCTCACGGGGGACAGGGGAGATGAACACTGAAGCTTTCTTT. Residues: CASSRGTGEMNTEAFF.

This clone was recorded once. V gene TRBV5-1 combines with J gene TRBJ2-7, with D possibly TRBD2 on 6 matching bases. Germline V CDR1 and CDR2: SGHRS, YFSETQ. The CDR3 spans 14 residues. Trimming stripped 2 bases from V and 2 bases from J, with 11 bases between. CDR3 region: CASSLGDFAYEQYF. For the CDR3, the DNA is TGCGCCAGCAGCTTAGGGGACTTCGCCTACGAGCAGTACTTC.

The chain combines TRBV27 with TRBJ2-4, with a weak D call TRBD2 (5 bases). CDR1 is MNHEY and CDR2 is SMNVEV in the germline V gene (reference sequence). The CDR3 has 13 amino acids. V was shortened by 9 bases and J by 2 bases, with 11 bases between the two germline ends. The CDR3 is CASGLPTKNIQYF. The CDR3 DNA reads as TGTGCCAGTGGACTCCCCACCAAAAACATTCAGTACTTC.

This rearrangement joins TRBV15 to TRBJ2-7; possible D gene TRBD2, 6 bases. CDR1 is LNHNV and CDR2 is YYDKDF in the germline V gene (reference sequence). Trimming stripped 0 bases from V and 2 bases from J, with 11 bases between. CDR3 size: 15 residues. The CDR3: CATSREGGMAYEQYF. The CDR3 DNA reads TGTGCCACCAGCAGAGAAGGCGGGATGGCCTACGAGCAGTACTTC.

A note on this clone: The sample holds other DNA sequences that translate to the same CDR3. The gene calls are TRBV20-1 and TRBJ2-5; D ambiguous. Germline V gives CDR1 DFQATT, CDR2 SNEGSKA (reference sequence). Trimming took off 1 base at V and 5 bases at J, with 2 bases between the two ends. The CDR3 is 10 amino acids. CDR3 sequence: CSARVETQYF. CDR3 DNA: TGCAGTGCTAGAGTGGAGACCCAGTACTTC.

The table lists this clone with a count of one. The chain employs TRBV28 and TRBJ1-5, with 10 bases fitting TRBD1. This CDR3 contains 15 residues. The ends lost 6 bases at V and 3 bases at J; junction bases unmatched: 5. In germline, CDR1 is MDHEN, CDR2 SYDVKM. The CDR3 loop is CASSGGTGDNQPQHF. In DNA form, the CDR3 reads TGTGCCAGCAGCGGGGGGACAGGGGACAATCAGCCCCAGCATTTT.

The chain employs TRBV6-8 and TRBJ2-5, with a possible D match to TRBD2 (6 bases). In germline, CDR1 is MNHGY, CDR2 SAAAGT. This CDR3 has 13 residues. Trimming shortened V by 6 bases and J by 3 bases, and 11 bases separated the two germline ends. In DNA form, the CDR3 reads TGTGCCAGCAGGAGACTAGTCAAAGAGACCCAGTACTTC. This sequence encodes CASRRLVKETQYF.

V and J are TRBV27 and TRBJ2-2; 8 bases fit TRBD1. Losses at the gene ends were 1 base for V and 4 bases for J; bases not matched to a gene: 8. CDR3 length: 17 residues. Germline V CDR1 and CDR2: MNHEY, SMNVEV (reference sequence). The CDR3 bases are TGTGCCAGCAGTTTATGGTCCAGGGGGCTCAGCACCGGGGAGCTGTTTTTT. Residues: CASSLWSRGLSTGELFF.

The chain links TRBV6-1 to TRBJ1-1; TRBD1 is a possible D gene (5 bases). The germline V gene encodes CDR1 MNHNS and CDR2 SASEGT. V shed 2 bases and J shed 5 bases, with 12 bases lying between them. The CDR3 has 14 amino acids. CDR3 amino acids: CASSEQTGRTEAFF. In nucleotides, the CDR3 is TGTGCCAGCAGTGAACAAACGGGACGGACTGAAGCTTTCTTT.